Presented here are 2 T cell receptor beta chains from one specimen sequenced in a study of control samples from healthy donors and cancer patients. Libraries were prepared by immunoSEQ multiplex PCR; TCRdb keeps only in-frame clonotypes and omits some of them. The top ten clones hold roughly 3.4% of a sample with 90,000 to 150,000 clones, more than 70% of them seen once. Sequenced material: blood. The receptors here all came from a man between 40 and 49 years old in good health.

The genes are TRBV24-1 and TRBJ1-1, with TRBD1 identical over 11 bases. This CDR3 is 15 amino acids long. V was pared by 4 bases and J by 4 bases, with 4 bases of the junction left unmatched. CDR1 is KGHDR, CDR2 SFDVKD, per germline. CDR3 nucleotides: TGTGCCACCAGTGACTCCGGGACAGGGGGCACTGAAGCTTTCTTT. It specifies CATSDSGTGGTEAFF.

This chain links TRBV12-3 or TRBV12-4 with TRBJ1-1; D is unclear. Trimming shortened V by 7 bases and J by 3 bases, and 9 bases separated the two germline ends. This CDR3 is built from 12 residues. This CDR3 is CASKREHTEAFF. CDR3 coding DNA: TGTGCCAGCAAAAGGGAGCACACTGAAGCTTTCTTT.